One and the same sample provided the 6 T cell receptor beta chains below, sequenced in a study of blood T cell repertoires in COVID-19. Sequencing was performed with immunoSEQ multiplex PCR; in TCRdb, only in-frame clones are kept and a portion is missing. Here the sample spans about 120,000 clones, roughly 90% being singletons. The sequenced sample was peripheral blood. The receptor source for this set is a human donor in a cohort sampled during active COVID-19.

The chain combines TRBV14 with TRBJ2-3; 8 positions match TRBD1. Trimming removed 4 bases from V and 3 bases from J; junction bases left unmatched: 3. This CDR3 comprises 14 residues. Germline CDR1 reads SGHDN; CDR2 reads FVKESK. The CDR3 DNA reads TGTGCCAGCAGCCTGACAGGGGTGACAGATACGCAGTATTTT. Protein sequence: CASSLTGVTDTQYF.

The genes are TRBV18 and TRBJ1-1; no reliable D call. The V gene's germline CDR1 is KGHSH and CDR2 LQKENI. V lost 4 bases and J lost 2, with 8 bases in between. The CDR3 spans 13 residues. This chain's CDR3 is CASSLGQNTEAFF. The CDR3 DNA sequence: TGTGCCAGCTCACTGGGCCAAAACACTGAAGCTTTCTTT. The whole variable domain, filled in from reference TRBV18 and TRBJ1-1, reads NAGVMQNPRHLVRRRGQEARLRCSPMKGHSHVYWYRQLPEEGLKFMVYLQKENIIDESGMPKERFSAEFPKEGPSILRIQQVVRGDSAAYFCASSLGQNTEAFFGQGTRLTVV.

The J gene is TRBJ1-5, the V gene TRBV18; possibly TRBD1 for D (6 bases). Germline lookup yields CDR1 KGHSH and CDR2 LQKENI. The CDR3 runs to 11 residues. Between the trimmed V and J ends, which lost 2 bases and 15 bases, there was a span of 11 bases. CDR3 bases: TGTGCCAGCTCACCAGGGGGCCCGCGGCATTTT. It encodes CASSPGGPRHF.

V and J are TRBV7-9 and TRBJ2-7, with 8 bases that match TRBD1. Germline CDR1 is SEHNR and CDR2 is FQNEAQ (reference sequence). V trimming: 6 bases; J trimming: 5 bases; junction bases outside the gene matches: 12. The CDR3 is 15 amino acids. CDR3 residues: CASSPGTGNGHEQYF. The CDR3 DNA is TGTGCCAGCAGTCCCGGGACAGGAAATGGTCACGAGCAGTACTTC.

The chain employs TRBV3-1 (or the pseudogene TRBV3-2) and TRBJ2-5; TRBD1 is a possible D gene (6 bases). Trimming cost V 4 bases and J 5 bases, with 17 bases left between them. CDR1 is LGHDT and CDR2 is YNNKEL in the germline V gene (reference sequence). The CDR3 extends over 15 amino acids. CDR3 bases: TGTGCCAGCAGCCCCTTTGGTACGAGGGGGGAGACCCAGTACTTC. Protein: CASSPFGTRGETQYF.

This rearrangement joins TRBV28 to TRBJ2-3; 7 bases fit TRBD1. J was trimmed by 2 bases and V by 3 bases; bases with no gene match: 5. The germline V gene has CDR1 MDHEN and CDR2 SYDVKM. The CDR3 runs 15 residues. CDR3 sequence: CASSFLEGATDTQYF. CDR3 coding DNA: TGTGCCAGCAGTTTCCTCGAGGGGGCCACAGATACGCAGTATTTT.